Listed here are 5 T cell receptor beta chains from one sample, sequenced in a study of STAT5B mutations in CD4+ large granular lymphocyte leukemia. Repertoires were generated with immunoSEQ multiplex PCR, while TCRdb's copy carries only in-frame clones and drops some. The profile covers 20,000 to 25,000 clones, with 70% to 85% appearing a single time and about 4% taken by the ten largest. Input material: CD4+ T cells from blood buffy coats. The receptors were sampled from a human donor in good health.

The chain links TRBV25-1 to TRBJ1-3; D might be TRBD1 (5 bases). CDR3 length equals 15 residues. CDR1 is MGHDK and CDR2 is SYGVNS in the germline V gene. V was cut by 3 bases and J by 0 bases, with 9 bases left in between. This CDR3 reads CASSDPGTSGNTIYF. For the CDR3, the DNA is TGTGCCAGCAGTGACCCCGGGACCTCTGGAAACACCATATATTTT.

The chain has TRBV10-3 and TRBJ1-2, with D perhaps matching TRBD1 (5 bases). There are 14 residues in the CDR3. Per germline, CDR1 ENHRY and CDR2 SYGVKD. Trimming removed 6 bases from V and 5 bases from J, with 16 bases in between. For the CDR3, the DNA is TGTGCCATCAGATCGACAGACGCAAGGTATGGCTACACCTTC. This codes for CAIRSTDARYGYTF.

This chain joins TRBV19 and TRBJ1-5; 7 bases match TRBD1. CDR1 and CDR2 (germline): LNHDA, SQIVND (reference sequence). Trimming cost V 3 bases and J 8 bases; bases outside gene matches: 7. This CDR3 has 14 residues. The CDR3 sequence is CASSIGQAWEPQHF. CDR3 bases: TGTGCCAGTAGTATCGGACAGGCTTGGGAGCCCCAGCATTTT.

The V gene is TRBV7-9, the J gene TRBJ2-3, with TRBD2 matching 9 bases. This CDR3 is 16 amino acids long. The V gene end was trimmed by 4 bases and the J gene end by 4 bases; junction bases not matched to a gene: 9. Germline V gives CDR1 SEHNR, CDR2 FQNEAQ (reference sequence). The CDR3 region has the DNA TGTGCCAGCAGCTCGTACCCAGCGGGAGGTCCAGATACGCAGTATTTT. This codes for CASSSYPAGGPDTQYF. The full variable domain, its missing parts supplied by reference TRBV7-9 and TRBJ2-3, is DTGVSQNPRHKITKRGQNVTFRCDPISEHNRLYWYRQTLGQGPEFLTYFQNEAQLEKSRLLSDRFSAERPKGSFSTLEIQRTEQGDSAMYLCASSSYPAGGPDTQYFGPGTRLTVL.

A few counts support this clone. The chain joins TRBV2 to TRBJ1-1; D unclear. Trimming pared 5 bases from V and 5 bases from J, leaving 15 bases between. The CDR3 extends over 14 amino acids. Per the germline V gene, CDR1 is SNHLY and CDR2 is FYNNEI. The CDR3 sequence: CASSTQEVVTEAFF. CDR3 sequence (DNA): TGTGCCAGCAGTACGCAAGAGGTAGTAACTGAAGCTTTCTTT. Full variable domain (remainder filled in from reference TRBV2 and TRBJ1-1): EPEVTQTPSHQVTQMGQEVILRCVPISNHLYFYWYRQILGQKVEFLVSFYNNEISEKSEIFDDQFSVERPDGSNFTLKIRSTKLEDSAMYFCASSTQEVVTEAFFGQGTRLTVV.